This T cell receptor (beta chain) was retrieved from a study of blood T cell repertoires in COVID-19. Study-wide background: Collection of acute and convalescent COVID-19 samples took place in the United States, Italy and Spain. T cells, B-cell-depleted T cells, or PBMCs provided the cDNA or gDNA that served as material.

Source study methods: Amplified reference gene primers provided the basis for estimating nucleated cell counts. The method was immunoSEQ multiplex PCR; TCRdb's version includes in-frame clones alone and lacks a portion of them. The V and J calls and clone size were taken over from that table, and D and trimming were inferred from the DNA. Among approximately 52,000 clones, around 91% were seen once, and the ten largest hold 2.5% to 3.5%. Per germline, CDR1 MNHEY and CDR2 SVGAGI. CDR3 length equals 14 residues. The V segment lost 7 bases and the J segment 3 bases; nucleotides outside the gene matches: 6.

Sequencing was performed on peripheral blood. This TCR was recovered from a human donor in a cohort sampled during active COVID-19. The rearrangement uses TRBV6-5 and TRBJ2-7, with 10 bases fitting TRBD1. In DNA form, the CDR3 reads TGTGCCAGCACCCTGACAGGGGGCGACTACGAGCAGTACTTC. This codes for CASTLTGGDYEQYF.